These T cell receptor beta chains were read from a single sample in a study of radiation and T cells in renal cell carcinoma. Some clones are missing from TCRdb's copy, which holds only in-frame ones; the method was immunoSEQ multiplex PCR. Among roughly 100,000 clones listed, approximately 83% were seen once. Sequencing was performed on blood, taken from a patient whose treatment included radiotherapy and nephrectomy. The origin of the receptors is a man aged 55 to 69 with renal cell carcinoma. Each CDR3 is given with its conserved first and last residue. Fields, in order: J gene, V gene, clone size, D gene, CDR3 DNA, CDR3 protein. D genes are given only for firm matches. Clone size is given for some rows only: seen once, a few or many times, or a class if the clone is expanded.

TRBJ2-5	TRBV28	.	.	TGTGCCAGCAGTCTGATTACAGGGCAAGAGACCCAGTACTTC	CASSLITGQETQYF
TRBJ2-7	TRBV6-5	.	TRBD2	TGTGCCAGCAAGATTAGCGGGCCCACCTACGAGCAGTACTTC	CASKISGPTYEQYF
TRBJ1-5	TRBV6-5	.	.	TGTGCCAGCAGACGAGGGGGAAATCAGCCCCAGCATTTT	CASRRGGNQPQHF
TRBJ1-1	TRBV18	few	.	TGTGCCAGCTCACCCACAAAGAACACTGAAGCTTTCTTT	CASSPTKNTEAFF
TRBJ2-6	TRBV5-1	.	.	TGCGCCAGCAGCTTACCTGTGTACTCTGGGGCCAACGTCCTGACTTTC	CASSLPVYSGANVLTF
TRBJ1-1	TRBV30	.	.	TGTGCCTGGAGCGTTGGACGTCCGAACACTGAAGCTTTCTTT	CAWSVGRPNTEAFF
TRBJ2-1	TRBV6-5	.	TRBD2	TGTGCCAGCGCTCTAGCGGGGTCCTACAATGAGCAGTTCTTC	CASALAGSYNEQFF
TRBJ2-7	TRBV28	.	TRBD1	TGTGCCAGCGACTCGACAGGGGGCGGATACGAGCAGTACTTC	CASDSTGGGYEQYF
TRBJ1-5	TRBV7-9	.	.	TGTGCCAGCAGCTTAGTGGGGGGAGCGGATAATCAGCCCCAGCATTTT	CASSLVGGADNQPQHF
TRBJ2-3	TRBV5-1	few	TRBD2	TGCGCCAGCAGCCGGACCCTAGCGGGAGGGCGAGGCACAGATACGCAGTATTTT	CASSRTLAGGRGTDTQYF
TRBJ1-6	TRBV5-6	.	.	TGTGCCAGCAGCTTGCTTGGCAGAGGTGGGTCACCCCTCCACTTT	CASSLLGRGGSPLHF
TRBJ1-6	TRBV5-6	.	.	TGTGCCAGCAGCTTACGGACAGTACATTCACCCCTCCACTTT	CASSLRTVHSPLHF
TRBJ1-1	TRBV5-1	few	TRBD1	TGCGCCAGCAGCTCAACAGGGGACACTGAAGCTTTCTTT	CASSSTGDTEAFF
TRBJ2-5	TRBV7-9	.	.	TGTGCCAGCAGCCCCACGGGGACCCAGTACTTC	CASSPTGTQYF
TRBJ2-7	TRBV7-9	.	TRBD2	TGTGCCAGCAGCAATAGGACTAGCGGGCCTTACGAGCAGTACTTC	CASSNRTSGPYEQYF
TRBJ2-7	TRBV6-5	.	.	TGTGCCAGCAGTTACTCCCCCCAGGGCTCCTACGAGCAGTACTTC	CASSYSPQGSYEQYF
TRBJ2-5	TRBV7-8	.	.	TGTGCCAGCAGCTTAGCCGGGGCAGGACTACAAGAGACCCAGTACTTC	CASSLAGAGLQETQYF
TRBJ1-1	TRBV7-9	few	.	TGTGCCAGCAGCTTACCCGGGAGTGAAGCTTTCTTT	CASSLPGSEAFF
TRBJ1-2	TRBV27	once	TRBD1	TGTGCCAGCAGTTTATCCAGGGGGTATGGCTACACCTTC	CASSLSRGYGYTF
TRBJ2-7	TRBV7-2	.	.	TGTGCCAGCAGCTTAGAGGGTCGATCGGGCGAGCAGTACTTC	CASSLEGRSGEQYF
TRBJ2-3	TRBV6-5	.	.	TGTGCCAGCAGGGGCACAGATACGCAGTATTTT	CASRGTDTQYF
TRBJ2-7	TRBV29-1	.	.	TGCAGCGTTACAGGTCACTGGGGAGAGCAGTACTTC	CSVTGHWGEQYF
TRBJ1-4	TRBV19	.	.	TGTGCCAGTATGGGGCCCCCCGCAAAACTGTTTTTT	CASMGPPAKLFF
TRBJ2-3	TRBV25-1	.	TRBD2	TGTGCCAGCAGTGAATCAGGCCTAGCGGGAGGGGCAGATACGCAGTATTTT	CASSESGLAGGADTQYF
TRBJ2-7	TRBV27	.	.	TGTGCCAGCAGTTTGGCAGGATCCTACGAGCAGTACTTC	CASSLAGSYEQYF
TRBJ1-2	TRBV2	.	.	TGTGCCAGCAGTGAAGGCTATGGCTGCACCTTC	CASSEGYGCTF
TRBJ1-2	TRBV4-1	.	.	TGCGCCAGCAGCCAAGATCCTTCGGCGGCTCGGGGCTACACCTTC	CASSQDPSAARGYTF
TRBJ2-2	TRBV12-5	.	TRBD1	TGTGCTAGTGCCCTTCGACAGGGGGCTTACGGGGAGCTGTTTTTT	CASALRQGAYGELFF
TRBJ1-3	TRBV19	.	.	TGTGCCGTGGGGGGAAACACCATATATTTT	CAVGGNTIYF
TRBJ2-1	TRBV27	once	TRBD2	TGTGCCAGCAGTTTGTTGGGGACTAGCGGGATAGGGGATGAGCAGTTCTTC	CASSLLGTSGIGDEQFF
TRBJ2-2	TRBV6-6	.	.	TGTGCCAGCAGTTATAGGGGAGCCGGGGAGCTGTTTTTT	CASSYRGAGELFF